The 27 T cell receptor beta chains reported below all come from one sample, sequenced in a study of T-cell reconstitution after alpha-beta-depleted transplantation in children. The TCRbeta library was prepared with unique molecular identifiers. Using its own MiXCR run on the PCR reads, TCRdb lists one record per CDR3 protein. Of 240,000 or so distinct CDR3 sequences detected, roughly 8.2% appear once; the ten largest clones hold less than 8%. Specimen: PBMCs, mostly from graft donor cells, collected 180 days after TCRalphabeta/CD19-depleted stem cell transplant. These TCRs come from a male patient between 10 and 17 years old who had a stem cell transplant for acute lymphoblastic leukemia, so the T cells may come from the graft donor.

This clonotype was picked up many times. The chain is built from TRBV20-1 and TRBJ1-5; TRBD1 aligns across 7 bases. The CDR3 sequence is 14 residues long. Germline CDR1 and CDR2: DFQATT and SNEGSKA (reference sequence). CDR3 sequence reads: CSTTTGANNQPQHF. DNA for the CDR3: TGCAGCACCACCACAGGGGCGAACAATCAGCCCCAGCATTTT.

This clonotype was found many times. This rearrangement joins TRBV7-9 to TRBJ2-1; D tentatively fits TRBD1 or TRBD2 (6 bases each). The CDR3 spans 15 residues. Trimming took 1 base from V and 7 from J, leaving 14 bases between them. Per germline, CDR1 SEHNR and CDR2 FQNEAQ (reference sequence). CDR3 DNA sequence: TGTGCCAGCAGCTTAGGACTAGGGGGAATTAATGAGCAGTTCTTC. It translates to CASSLGLGGINEQFF.

About this clonotype: A much larger clone differs by one base, so this may be a read error. The V gene is TRBV11-2, the J gene TRBJ1-2; TRBD1 matches at 7 bases. This CDR3 is built from 18 residues. Germline-derived CDR1 and CDR2 are SGHAT and FQNNGV. CDR3 sequence (DNA): TGTGCCTGCAGCTCCTTTCCGAAAGGGGACAGCCGCATCTATGGCTACACCTTC. This sequence encodes CACSSFPKGDSRIYGYTF.

The chain uses TRBV6-4 and TRBJ2-1; 16 bases line up with TRBD2. The CDR3 length is 18 residues. In germline, CDR1 is MRHNA, CDR2 SNTAGT. CDR3: CTCSSGLAGGRTYNEQFF. CDR3 nucleotides: TGTACCTGCAGTTCGGGACTAGCGGGAGGGCGAACTTACAATGAGCAGTTCTTC.

This clonotype has ten or more counts. The chain couples TRBV12-3 or TRBV12-4 to TRBJ1-5; D unresolved. The CDR3 totals 13 residues. The V end lost 4 bases, the J end lost 4 bases, and 8 bases lay between the germline ends. The chain's CDR3 is CASSSPPNQPQHF. CDR3 in DNA: TGTGCCAGCAGTTCCCCTCCTAATCAGCCCCAGCATTTT.

This clonotype appeared many times. The chain combines TRBV7-2 with TRBJ2-1; TRBD2 matches 8 bases. The CDR3 has 15 residues. Germline lookup yields CDR1 SGHTA and CDR2 FQGNSA. With 3 bases clipped from V and 4 bases from J, the junction kept 5 bases outside the gene matches. The CDR3: CASSFGGGTYNEQFF. The CDR3 region has the DNA TGTGCCAGCAGCTTCGGGGGGGGGACTTACAATGAGCAGTTCTTC.

At least ten counts were recorded for this clonotype. The chain links TRBV4-2 to TRBJ1-2; the D gene is possibly TRBD1 (5 bases). The CDR3 totals 10 residues. CDR1 LGHNA and CDR2 YNFKEQ come from the germline V gene. With 8 bases removed from V and 7 bases from J, the gap between germline ends came to 8 bases. CDR3 in amino acids: CASGQGGYTF. The CDR3 DNA sequence: TGTGCCAGCGGACAAGGTGGCTACACCTTC.

This clonotype was seen repeatedly, ten times or more. The rearrangement links TRBV6-5 to TRBJ1-1; D ambiguous. CDR1 and CDR2 from the germline V gene are MNHEY and SVGAGI. The length of the CDR3 is 15 residues. V dropped 0 bases and J dropped 7 bases, with 15 bases sitting between them. As DNA, the CDR3 is TGTGCCAGCAGTTACTCGACCGGCGGACCTTATGAAGCTTTCTTT. As protein: CASSYSTGGPYEAFF.

Notes on this clonotype: A much larger clone is a single base away; this may be a read error. The chain recombines TRBV2 with TRBJ1-2; 7 bases match TRBD1. Germline CDR1 is SNHLY and CDR2 is FYNNEI. The CDR3 contains 14 residues. CDR3 residues: CACSVEGGQHGYTF. In nucleotides, the CDR3 is TGTGCCTGCAGTGTGGAGGGGGGACAGCATGGCTACACCTTC. Full variable domain (remainder filled in from reference TRBV2 and TRBJ1-2): EPEVTQTPSHQVTQMGQEVILRCVPISNHLYFYWYRQILGQKVEFLVSFYNNEISEKSEIFDDQFSVERPDGSNFTLKIRSTKLEDSAMYFCACSVEGGQHGYTFGSGTRLTVV.

The chain combines TRBV6-2 or TRBV6-3 with TRBJ2-2, with TRBD2 matching over 13 bases. Unmatched junction bases numbered 5, after V lost 6 bases and J lost 7 bases. Germline V CDR1 and CDR2: MNHEY, SVGEGT. There are 15 residues in the CDR3. CDR3 nucleotides: TGTGCCAGCAGAAAGACTAGCGGGAGGAGCGGGGAGCTGTTTTTT. It yields the protein CASRKTSGRSGELFF.

The J gene is TRBJ2-5, the V gene TRBV20-1, with D perhaps given as TRBD1 or TRBD2 (5 bases each). Per germline, CDR1 DFQATT and CDR2 SNEGSKA (reference sequence). The CDR3 spans 14 residues. V lost 3 bases, J lost 5 bases, and 16 bases lay in between. Written as DNA, the CDR3 is TGCAGTGCTAGTTTCTTGGGGGTTCGGGAGACCCAGTACTTC. Its translation: CSASFLGVRETQYF.

V and J are TRBV27 and TRBJ1-5; 8 bases agree with TRBD1. The CDR3 has 14 amino acids. The J segment lost 4 bases and the V segment lost 8 bases, leaving 7 bases of the junction unmatched. Germline loops: CDR1 MNHEY, CDR2 SMNVEV (reference sequence). CDR3 DNA: TGTGCCAGCGGAGGACAGGGTGGGAATCAGCCCCAGCATTTT. Encoded protein: CASGGQGGNQPQHF.

Ten or more counts support this clonotype. The genes are TRBV29-1 and TRBJ1-1, with TRBD1 matching 9 bases. This CDR3 contains 11 residues. The V gene end was trimmed by 7 bases and the J gene end by 8 bases; junction bases not matched to a gene: 5. Germline loops: CDR1 SQVTM, CDR2 ANQGSEA. The DNA of the CDR3 is TGCAGCGGGGGACAGGGCGGCGAAGCTTTCTTT. The encoded protein is CSGGQGGEAFF.

There are many counts of this clonotype. This sequence joins TRBV2 and TRBJ2-5; D remains unclear. Per germline, CDR1 SNHLY and CDR2 FYNNEI. Trimming cost V 2 bases and J 5 bases, with 27 bases left between them. The CDR3 has 19 amino acids. CDR3 coding DNA: TGTGCCAGCAGTGAAATACCTCCTCTCGCGGCGAGGTTCAGGGAGACCCAGTACTTC. Translated, it gives CASSEIPPLAARFRETQYF.

This clonotype was observed at least ten times. The chain uses TRBV5-1 and TRBJ1-1, with D tentatively TRBD1 (5 bases). Germline assignment: CDR1 SGHRS and CDR2 YFSETQ. The CDR3 totals 15 residues. V was trimmed by 4 bases and J by 0 bases, leaving 13 bases between them. The CDR3, as DNA: TGCGCCAGCAGCCTACTGACAGCCTTGAACACTGAAGCTTTCTTT. Encoded protein: CASSLLTALNTEAFF.

This clonotype was found many times. The CDR3 DNA sequence: TGTGCCAGCAGTGCGGTGACTCCCGGAATGAGGGGCTACACCTTC. Translation: CASSAVTPGMRGYTF. The rearrangement uses TRBV2 and TRBJ1-2; no firm D call. V was pared by 4 bases and J by 8 bases, with 20 bases between. Germline V gives CDR1 SNHLY, CDR2 FYNNEI. The CDR3 totals 15 residues.

This clonotype was recorded many times. The rearrangement links TRBV7-9 to TRBJ2-3; TRBD2 might be the D (5 bases). CDR1 and CDR2 from the germline V gene are SEHNR and FQNEAQ (reference sequence). V was cut by 10 bases and J by 2 bases, with 19 bases left in between. CDR3 length equals 15 residues. The CDR3 loop is CATSLVVQPTDTQYF. In DNA, the CDR3 is TGTGCCACCTCACTAGTCGTCCAGCCCACAGATACGCAGTATTTT.

This clonotype appeared a few times. V usage is TRBV6-5 and J usage is TRBJ2-7; possible D gene TRBD2, 5 bases. This CDR3 region has 15 residues. Germline V gene data show CDR1 as MNHEY and CDR2 as SVGAGI. Trimming left V 0 bases short and J 7 bases short, with 16 bases between. The CDR3 here is CASSYSVIGEREQYF. Written as DNA, the CDR3 is TGTGCCAGCAGTTACTCGGTGATCGGGGAGAGAGAGCAGTACTTC.

The rearrangement links TRBV19 to TRBJ2-2, with 10 bases that match TRBD2. The germline V gene has CDR1 LNHDA and CDR2 SQIVND (reference sequence). The CDR3 has 15 residues. V was clipped by 1 base and J by 6 bases; unmatched bases: 2. The CDR3 spells CASSIVSGRAGELFF. The CDR3 region has the DNA TGTGCCAGTAGTATAGTCAGCGGGAGGGCCGGGGAGCTGTTTTTT.

This clonotype showed up many times. This chain joins TRBV25-1 and TRBJ1-6; 9 positions match TRBD1. Trimming cost V 3 bases and J 4 bases; bases outside gene matches: 1. The CDR3 has 15 amino acids. CDR1 is MGHDK and CDR2 is SYGVNS in the germline V gene. This CDR3 reads CASSETGGYNSPLHF. The CDR3 nucleotides are TGTGCCAGCAGTGAGACAGGGGGTTATAATTCACCCCTCCACTTT.

The V call is TRBV14, the J call TRBJ2-2, with D maybe TRBD1 (6 bases). Looked up from germline, CDR1 is SGHDN and CDR2 is FVKESK. Trimming took 4 bases from V and 0 from J, leaving 21 bases between them. The CDR3 sequence is 19 residues long. CDR3 in amino acids: CASSRMGWSGDPNTGELFF. The CDR3 DNA follows: TGTGCCAGCAGCCGGATGGGATGGTCAGGGGACCCGAACACCGGGGAGCTGTTTTTT.

This clonotype was observed at least ten times. V and J are TRBV9 and TRBJ2-7; D is perhaps TRBD1 or TRBD2 (6 bases each). CDR3 length equals 16 residues. V dropped 4 bases and J dropped 0 bases, with 17 bases sitting between them. Germline-derived CDR1 and CDR2 are SGDLS and YYNGEE. The CDR3 nucleotides read TGTGCCAGCAGCTTAGGGGGGACCGAGGTCTCCTACGAGCAGTACTTC. It codes for CASSLGGTEVSYEQYF.

The chain is built from TRBV4-3 and TRBJ2-7; TRBD1 matches at 8 bases. CDR3 length: 16 residues. V dropped 0 bases and J dropped 2; count of bases not matched to a gene: 6. Germline V lookup: CDR1 LGHNA, CDR2 YSLEER. CDR3 sequence (DNA): TGCGCCAGCAGCCAAGATGCGACAGGGGAGACCTACGAGCAGTACTTC. Protein: CASSQDATGETYEQYF.

This clonotype has at least ten counts. The genes are TRBV28 and TRBJ2-3, with a tentative D call TRBD2 (7 bases). The CDR3 is 12 residues long. The germline V gene encodes CDR1 MDHEN and CDR2 SYDVKM. V was clipped by 10 bases and J by 4 bases, with 12 bases between them. Here the CDR3 DNA reads TGTGCCACTAGGGAGGGGGCAGATACGCAGTATTTT. Amino acids: CATREGADTQYF.

The sample holds many counts of this clonotype. The rearrangement links TRBV12-3 or TRBV12-4 to TRBJ1-1; 9 nucleotides align to TRBD1. The CDR3 spans 13 residues. The V segment lost 6 bases and the J segment 8 bases; nucleotides outside the gene matches: 7. In DNA form, the CDR3 reads TGTGCCAGCAGGCCGGGACAGGGCAGAGAAGCTTTCTTT. Translation gives CASRPGQGREAFF.

This clonotype was counted at least ten times. The chain carries TRBV25-1 and TRBJ1-3; D remains unclear. V was clipped by 0 bases and J by 4 bases, with 1 base between them. The CDR3 spans 12 residues. Germline V CDR1 and CDR2: MGHDK, SYGVNS. The CDR3 DNA sequence: TGTGCCAGCAGTGAATACGGAAACACCATATATTTT. Its translation: CASSEYGNTIYF.

The chain has TRBV20-1 and TRBJ2-3; 10 bases are a match to TRBD2. The J segment lost 2 bases and the V segment lost 4 bases, leaving 6 bases of the junction unmatched. Germline CDR1 reads DFQATT; CDR2 reads SNEGSKA (reference sequence). The CDR3 is 15 residues long. Written as DNA, the CDR3 is TGCAGTGCTAAACCAGCGGGGGGGACCACAGATACGCAGTATTTT. Its protein product is CSAKPAGGTTDTQYF.